The 26 T cell receptor beta chains below were found in one sample sequenced in a study of graft-versus-host responses after intestinal transplantation. For these TCRs, the target antigens are not known. Only in-frame clones appear in the TCRdb table, and some are missing; sequencing was by immunoSEQ multiplex PCR. Seen here are 96,000 or so clones, 80% to 95% observed once, and the top ten hold over 0.15%. The specimen comprised unstimulated CD4+ T cells sorted from spleen or lymph node cells, sampled before intestinal transplant. These receptors originate from a human donor who received an intestinal transplant.

CDR3 bases: TGTGCCTGGAGTAACCCTCGGGGGGGCGCCTATGGCTACACCTTC. As protein: CAWSNPRGGAYGYTF. The V gene is TRBV30, the J gene TRBJ1-2; tentatively, D is TRBD1 (6 bases). The CDR3 is made up of 15 amino acids. CDR1 and CDR2 from the germline V gene are GTSNPN and SVGIG (reference sequence). Trimming took off 2 bases at V and 4 bases at J, with 17 bases between the two ends.

The J gene is TRBJ1-1, the V gene TRBV7-9, with D unresolved. The CDR3 runs 16 residues. V was trimmed by 6 bases and J by 6 bases, leaving 23 bases between them. CDR1 is SEHNR, CDR2 FQNEAQ, per germline (reference sequence). In nucleotides, the CDR3 is TGTGCCAGCAGGGGCAATGGGCCTCTATCCGGGGCTGAAGCTTTCTTT. Its translation is CASRGNGPLSGAEAFF. The whole variable domain, remainder taken from reference TRBV7-9 and TRBJ1-1, is DTGVSQNPRHKITKRGQNVTFRCDPISEHNRLYWYRQTLGQGPEFLTYFQNEAQLEKSRLLSDRFSAERPKGSFSTLEIQRTEQGDSAMYLCASRGNGPLSGAEAFFGQGTRLTVV.

This sequence joins TRBV12-5 and TRBJ2-5, with D perhaps matching TRBD2 (5 bases). The CDR3 totals 11 residues. V was trimmed by 2 bases and J by 7 bases, leaving 5 bases between them. Germline lookup yields CDR1 LGHNT and CDR2 FRNRAP. The CDR3 protein is CASGLSGTQYF. As DNA, the CDR3 is TGTGCTAGTGGTTTGAGCGGGACCCAGTACTTC.

V gene TRBV10-1 combines with J gene TRBJ2-3, with a possible D match to TRBD2 (5 bases). The CDR3 spans 17 residues. Germline values: CDR1 WNHNN, CDR2 SYGVQD (reference sequence). Between the trimmed V and J ends, which lost 8 bases and 1 base, there was a span of 22 bases. The DNA of the CDR3 is TGCGCCAGCCCCCAAGGACTTGTTAGTTTGGGCACAGATACGCAGTATTTT. Protein sequence: CASPQGLVSLGTDTQYF.

This sequence joins TRBV5-6 and TRBJ2-3; D possibly corresponds to TRBD2 (6 bases). Germline V gene data show CDR1 as SGHDT and CDR2 as YYEEEE. There are 15 residues in the CDR3. V lost 4 bases and J lost 1, with 13 bases in between. The CDR3 sequence: CASSLRDVGTDTQYF. The CDR3 DNA sequence: TGTGCCAGCAGCCTGCGGGATGTAGGCACAGATACGCAGTATTTT.

The chain employs TRBV6-1 and TRBJ2-5, with 8 nucleotides matching TRBD2. V was pared by 2 bases and J by 9 bases, with 8 bases of the junction left unmatched. The CDR3 extends over 14 amino acids. Germline V gene lookup returns CDR1 MNHNS and CDR2 SASEGT. The CDR3: CASSETPGLVSQYF. As DNA, the CDR3 is TGTGCCAGCAGTGAAACGCCGGGACTAGTGTCCCAGTACTTC.

The V and J genes are TRBV6-1 and TRBJ2-3, with D possibly TRBD2 on 7 matching bases. Looked up from germline, CDR1 is MNHNS and CDR2 is SASEGT. The V end lost 7 bases, the J end lost 3 bases, and 17 bases lay between the germline ends. The CDR3 runs 15 residues. CDR3 DNA: TGTGCCAGCAAAAGGGGGGGGGCGAGGACAGATACGCAGTATTTT. It is translated as CASKRGGARTDTQYF.

J is TRBJ2-2 and V is TRBV10-3, with 7 positions matching TRBD1. This CDR3 comprises 16 residues. The germline CDR1 and CDR2 sequences are ENHRY and SYGVKD. Losses at the gene ends were 2 bases for V and 3 bases for J; bases not matched to a gene: 6. The CDR3 is CAISEGITGDTGELFF. In nucleotides, the CDR3 is TGTGCCATCAGTGAGGGGATAACAGGGGACACCGGGGAGCTGTTTTTT.

V usage is TRBV4-3 and J usage is TRBJ1-4, with D unclear. The germline V gene encodes CDR1 LGHNA and CDR2 YSLEER. With 1 base removed from V and 0 bases from J, the gap between germline ends came to 3 bases. The CDR3 has 14 residues. CDR3 protein: CASSQGATNEKLFF. CDR3 bases: TGCGCCAGCAGCCAAGGAGCAACTAATGAAAAACTGTTTTTT.

The V and J genes are TRBV9 and TRBJ2-2; TRBD1 is a possible D gene (7 bases). The CDR3 is 16 amino acids. Germline V gene sequence: CDR1 SGDLS, CDR2 YYNGEE. The ends were cut back, 4 bases at V and 3 bases at J, with 16 bases in the middle. For the CDR3, the DNA is TGTGCCAGCAGCACCCGACAGGGAGGCTACACCGGGGAGCTGTTTTTT. This codes for CASSTRQGGYTGELFF.

This rearrangement joins TRBV7-3 to TRBJ1-2; TRBD1 agrees at 7 bases. Unmatched junction bases numbered 12, after V lost 5 bases and J lost 6 bases. The CDR3 has 15 amino acids. CDR1 and CDR2 (germline): SGHTA, FQGTGA. CDR3 residues: CASSPRAGGVDGYTF. CDR3 sequence (DNA): TGTGCCAGCAGCCCCCGGGCAGGGGGAGTAGATGGCTACACCTTC.

The chain employs TRBV2 and TRBJ1-2, with TRBD1 as a possible D gene (5 bases). The V end was cut by 3 bases, the J end by 0 bases, with 11 bases between. This CDR3 has 15 amino acids. Germline CDR1 reads SNHLY; CDR2 reads FYNNEI. The CDR3 DNA sequence: TGTGCCAGCAGTGATGAGGGGAGGGCTAACTATGGCTACACCTTC. It codes for CASSDEGRANYGYTF.

This sequence joins TRBV5-1 and TRBJ2-2; a possible D gene is TRBD2 (5 bases). The CDR3 runs to 13 residues. In germline, CDR1 is SGHRS, CDR2 YFSETQ. The V gene lost 0 bases and the J gene lost 5 bases, with 5 bases spanning the gap. CDR3 sequence: CASSLGGTGELFF. Written as DNA, the CDR3 is TGCGCCAGCAGCTTGGGAGGGACCGGGGAGCTGTTTTTT.

This chain joins TRBV4-2 and TRBJ2-5; the match to TRBD1 covers 8 bases. TRBJ2-7 matches the DNA end more closely, so the J call is doubtful. The CDR3 spans 16 residues. Germline values: CDR1 LGHNA, CDR2 YNFKEQ. The CDR3 bases are TGTGCCAGCAGCCTCGCGGTGGGACAGGTATCCTACGAGCAGTACTTC. Translation gives CASSLAVGQVSYEQYF.

V and J are TRBV2 and TRBJ2-5; D is possibly TRBD1 (5 bases). Trimming cost V 9 bases and J 5 bases, with 10 bases left between them. The CDR3 spans 11 residues. Germline V gene lookup returns CDR1 SNHLY and CDR2 FYNNEI. The CDR3 is CASPAGETQYF. The CDR3 DNA reads TGTGCCAGTCCAGCAGGGGAGACCCAGTACTTC.

V gene TRBV5-6 combines with J gene TRBJ2-2, with 7 bases matching TRBD2. Trimming at V came to 0 bases and at J to 5 bases, leaving 4 bases not matched to a gene. The CDR3 is 15 residues long. The germline V gene encodes CDR1 SGHDT and CDR2 YYEEEE. The CDR3 reads CASSLGWGGTGELFF. CDR3 bases: TGTGCCAGCAGCTTGGGATGGGGAGGGACCGGGGAGCTGTTTTTT. The full variable domain, its missing parts supplied by reference TRBV5-6 and TRBJ2-2, is DAGVTQSPTHLIKTRGQQVTLRCSPKSGHDTVSWYQQALGQGPQFIFQYYEEEERQRGNFPDRFSGHQFPNYSSELNVNALLLGDSALYLCASSLGWGGTGELFFGEGSRLTVL.

This chain joins TRBV2 and TRBJ1-2; 8 nucleotides agree with TRBD1. The CDR3 has 13 residues. In germline, CDR1 is SNHLY, CDR2 FYNNEI. V lost 2 bases and J lost 8; bases outside the gene matches: 4. DNA of the CDR3: TGTGCCAGCAGTGAATTTACAGGGGGGGGCTACACCTTC. Encoded protein: CASSEFTGGGYTF.

The CDR3 protein is CASSLFFRDEQYF. CDR3 DNA sequence: TGTGCCAGCAGCTTGTTTTTTCGCGACGAGCAGTACTTC. The genes are TRBV11-2 and TRBJ2-7, with D uncertain. The CDR3 loop spans 13 amino acids. Trimming stripped 3 bases from V and 5 bases from J, with 11 bases between. The germline V gene encodes CDR1 SGHAT and CDR2 FQNNGV.

The chain is built from TRBV5-6 and TRBJ1-2, with a weak D call TRBD1 (5 bases). V shed 0 bases and J shed 0 bases, with 21 bases lying between them. In germline, CDR1 is SGHDT, CDR2 YYEEEE. This CDR3 contains 19 residues. The chain's CDR3 is CASSLDRPSGTHPNYGYTF. The CDR3 DNA follows: TGTGCCAGCAGCTTGGACCGCCCCAGCGGGACCCACCCTAACTATGGCTACACCTTC.

The rearrangement links TRBV6-1 to TRBJ2-5, with 9 bases matching TRBD2. The DNA end favors TRBJ2-7, so the J call may be wrong. The CDR3 is 13 amino acids. The V gene's germline CDR1 is MNHNS and CDR2 SASEGT. Written as DNA, the CDR3 is TGTGCCAGCGGGACTAGCCGGGAGTACGAGCAGTACTTC. Its protein product is CASGTSREYEQYF.

The gene calls are TRBV19 and TRBJ2-5; TRBD2 aligns across 11 bases. V was clipped by 10 bases and J by 6 bases; unmatched bases: 10. The CDR3 is 14 residues long. Germline V gives CDR1 LNHDA, CDR2 SQIVND (reference sequence). Here the CDR3 DNA reads TGTGCCACCCCTACTAGCGGGAGAGGGAAGACCCAGTACTTC. It specifies CATPTSGRGKTQYF.

This rearrangement joins TRBV7-2 to TRBJ2-7; perhaps TRBD1 as D (6 bases). This CDR3 comprises 13 residues. Trimming removed 2 bases from V and 4 bases from J, with 9 bases in between. Germline V gives CDR1 SGHTA, CDR2 FQGNSA. Here the CDR3 DNA reads TGTGCCAGCAGCTTACAGGGGATTTACGAGCAGTACTTC. It specifies CASSLQGIYEQYF.

The J gene is TRBJ2-1, the V gene TRBV7-6; TRBD1 agrees at 11 bases. V was pared by 5 bases and J by 0 bases, with 12 bases of the junction left unmatched. Germline V gene lookup returns CDR1 SGHVS and CDR2 FNYEAQ. CDR3 length: 19 amino acids. The CDR3 DNA is TGTGCCAGCAGCGCGAAACCCACCGGGACAGGGGGCTCCTACAATGAGCAGTTCTTC. This gives the protein CASSAKPTGTGGSYNEQFF.

The chain carries TRBV4-3 and TRBJ2-3; possibly TRBD2 for D (6 bases). CDR1 is LGHNA and CDR2 is YSLEER in the germline V gene. The V end lost 0 bases, the J end lost 4 bases, and 17 bases lay between the germline ends. This CDR3 is 17 amino acids long. The CDR3 region is CASSQEYRGPGADTQYF. The CDR3 DNA is TGCGCCAGCAGCCAAGAATATAGGGGCCCGGGGGCAGATACGCAGTATTTT.

This chain uses TRBV5-4 with TRBJ2-3, with D tentatively TRBD2 (6 bases). The germline CDR1 and CDR2 sequences are SGHNT and YYREEE (reference sequence). The length of the CDR3 is 17 residues. The V and J ends lost 0 bases and 0 bases respectively, with 14 bases between them. CDR3: CASSLVGGAPSTDTQYF. The CDR3, as DNA: TGTGCCAGCAGCTTGGTCGGCGGGGCACCTAGCACAGATACGCAGTATTTT.

This chain connects TRBV7-2 to TRBJ1-2; D perhaps matches TRBD1 (6 bases). Germline V gene lookup returns CDR1 SGHTA and CDR2 FQGNSA. Trimming pared 4 bases from V and 5 bases from J, leaving 14 bases between. CDR3 length: 14 residues. CDR3: CASSYLGGWYGYTF. The CDR3 DNA follows: TGTGCCAGCAGCTATCTAGGGGGTTGGTATGGCTACACCTTC.